This T cell receptor beta chain was observed in a study of blood T cell repertoires in COVID-19. Study context: Sites in the United States, Italy and Spain provided acute and convalescent COVID-19 samples.

Per the original data handling: The assay estimated nucleated cells by amplifying reference gene primers. Method: immunoSEQ multiplex PCR; TCRdb's copy keeps in-frame clones and lacks some. V and J calls plus clone size are reproduced from that table; the DNA served to infer D and trimming. The sample includes some 200,000 clones, roughly four fifths of them seen just once. The sequenced sample consisted of peripheral blood. The sequence derives from a young man with active or convalescent COVID-19.

Here the CDR3 reads CAWVQGTSGYTF. The CDR3 DNA reads as TGTGCCTGGGTACAGGGGACCAGCGGCTACACCTTC. This rearrangement joins TRBV30 to TRBJ1-2; the match to TRBD1 covers 7 bases. The trim removed 5 bases at V and 8 bases at J, leaving 8 bases unmatched. Germline CDR1 and CDR2: GTSNPN and SVGIG (reference sequence). This CDR3 comprises 12 residues.